The clone carrying this T cell receptor beta chain was found many times. Its antigen is undetermined. Between the trimmed V and J ends, which lost 5 bases and 6 bases, there was a span of 14 bases. This CDR3 contains 13 residues. Germline V gene data show CDR1 as SGHNT and CDR2 as YENEEA. This specimen belongs to a study of breast tumors, draining lymph nodes, adjacent tissues. Study-wide findings and caveats: Tumor and nontumor repertoires were significantly more similar in luminal-like than in basal-like breast cancer. The lymph node origin of tumor T cells was framed as consistent with a hypothesis, not demonstrated.

Axillary draining lymph nodes of breast cancer patients supplied the node samples. From the multiplex PCR reads, TCRdb called clonotypes with MiXCR, one entry per CDR3 protein. The table includes around 190,000 distinct CDR3 sequences, around a third detected once. This TCR was sampled from a female donor with breast cancer. Some clones in this sample may be carry-over from other donors' samples. Sample: axillary lymph node tissue. J is TRBJ2-7 and V is TRBV11-3; D uncertain. CDR3 sequence (DNA): TGTGCCAGCAGCACCCCAGTGACCCGCGAGCAGTACTTC. It codes for CASSTPVTREQYF.